This T cell receptor beta chain was documented in a study of T-cell memory formation after mild COVID-19. This clonotype has a handful of counts. UMIs and sample barcodes were carried by the TCR alpha and TCR beta cDNA libraries that 5'RACE produced using constant-segment primers. TCRdb fed the 5' RACE reads into MiXCR, producing one record per CDR3 protein. The table lists around 150,000 distinct CDR3 sequences, about 28% of them singletons. This CDR3 contains 17 residues. The V segment lost 3 bases and the J segment 2 bases; nucleotides outside the gene matches: 8. Germline values: CDR1 SGDLS, CDR2 YYNGEE.

Sequenced input: PBMCs or a T cell subset sorted from them (not recorded which). The receptor was isolated from an adult woman who had mild COVID-19 (a few samples of this study predate the infection). Cell type and time point are not known. The chain employs TRBV9 and TRBJ2-2; 9 bases are a match to TRBD1. Here the CDR3 reads CASSGVAGQGNTGELFF. Here the CDR3 DNA reads TGTGCCAGCAGCGGCGTGGCGGGACAGGGTAACACCGGGGAGCTGTTTTTT.